This T cell receptor (beta chain) was observed in a study of blood T cell repertoires in COVID-19. The assay was immunoSEQ multiplex PCR, and TCRdb's table has in-frame clones only and misses some. The sample includes roughly 59,000 clones, about 81% of them seen just once. The CDR3 totals 14 residues. V was pared by 4 bases and J by 2 bases, with 12 bases between. The germline CDR1 and CDR2 sequences are SGHRS and YFSETQ. The J gene is TRBJ1-1, the V gene TRBV5-1; TRBD1 might be the D (6 bases). The clonotype originates from a man older than 75 with acute or convalescent COVID-19. The sample comprised peripheral blood. CDR3 sequence (DNA): TGCGCCAGCAGCCTCAGGGGTGATAACACTGAAGCTTTCTTT. It is translated as CASSLRGDNTEAFF.